This TCR beta chain was found in a study of shared T cell receptors in the human thymus (dated by TCRdb to the early 2020s). Study-level background: The study examined how the human thymus generates shared, self-reactive T-cell receptor alpha chains.

A remark on this clone: The clone's antigen remains unknown. Base qualities are not recorded, but no much larger clone differs from it by a single base.

Trimming takes 1 base from V and 1 base from J, and the germline ends sit 9 bases apart. Including cysteine and phenylalanine, the CDR3 has 15 amino acids. This entry keeps only the CDR3 DNA: 45 bases, framed from base 1. The germline V gene provides CDR1 SGHVS and CDR2 FNYEAQ. The library was built by means of the immunoSEQ multiplex PCR assay. This immuneACCESS table, as held by TCRdb, lists in-frame sequences with V and J called but not all clones. Of the missing ones, under half trace to an unresolved V gene in checked studies; the others have no known cause. This sample has 700,000 to 750,000 clones in its table, and approximately 85% of those were observed once. In total, the top ten clones hold around 0.0099% of the sample. These data are also associated with another study on human thymus T cells. As that second paper reports: The donors were immunologically healthy infants in Finland who had open corrective cardiac surgery for congenital heart defects. Thymus tissue was collected as surgical resects that were removed during corrective cardiac surgery. Usage of V and J gene segments appeared to be biased in both the thymic and the peripheral blood repertoires. According to the related research, thymic TCR repertoires were highly overlapping among unrelated individuals. The study used roughly eight infant thymus samples plus four related peripheral blood samples to characterize TCR alpha and beta repertoires. Donor ages ranging from about 7 to 250 days were recorded, and more than 5 male and a couple of female infants were included in the cohort. Thymocytes were released mechanically from tissue and stored at -70 °C as pellets of roughly 9-31 million cells. Genomic DNA was extracted from frozen cell pellets with a QIAsymphony instrument. Using the immunoSEQ multiplex PCR assay, the TCRB and TCRAD loci were amplified from a standardized quantity of quality-controlled genomic DNA. The amplicons covered the V(D)J region and were long enough to include the CDR3 and to identify the V and J genes. Amplicon sequencing was performed on an Illumina platform through the commercial immunoSEQ service. Primer bias and sequencing errors were corrected as previously described, and TCRAD and TCRB definitions were based on the IMGT database. The repertoires were analysed using immunoSEQ Analyzer 3.0 and VDJTools for basic statistics, V/J segment usage, diversity estimates, rarefaction and pairwise overlap. Chao1, ChaoE, Efron-Thisted, Shannon and inverse Simpson indices were used to estimate diversity, which was also estimated on datasets down-sampled to the smallest sample. For repertoire overlap, CDR3 nucleotide sequence, V gene and J gene had to match strictly, and clustering was done by Jaccard-based multidimensional scaling. On average, thymus samples gave roughly 740,000 unique TCRB clonotypes, whereas blood samples gave around 84,000.

Sequencing input: thymocytes. This sequence was found in a girl less than two years old with a congenital heart defect. Donor details come from another sample of the same person, matched by shared clones. The sequence joins TRBV7-6 to TRBJ2-3, and possibly TRBD2, on 6 matching bases. The CDR3 here reads CASSLEGLRTDTQYF. The nucleotide sequence reads as follows: TGTGCCAGCAGCTTAGAGGGACTTCGCACAGATACGCAGTATTTT. With the rest looked up from the reference TRBV7-6 and TRBJ2-3 genes rather than sequenced, the full variable domain is GAGVSQSPRYKVTKRGQDVALRCDPISGHVSLYWYRQALGQGPEFLTYFNYEAQQDKSGLPNDRFSAERPEGSISTLTIQRTEQRDSAMYRCASSLEGLRTDTQYFGPGTRLTVL.